The text below deals with one T cell receptor (beta chain). Its antigen is currently unknown. Measured with immunoSEQ multiplex PCR; TCRdb has only the in-frame clones, and not every one. The table includes about 24,000 clones, about 70% detected once. Under the ViraFEST assay, PBMC were stimulated with viral peptide pools so that antigen-specific CD4+ T cells expanded. Sequencing was performed afterwards. Investigators separated out CD4+ T cells once approximately 11 days of culture had passed. The participants, recipients of two vaccine doses, got either BNT162b2 or mRNA-1273. Having tested negative for nucleocapsid antibodies, the vaccine recipients showed no prior SARS-CoV-2 infection. PBMC were cultured at about 1.9 million per well with around 10 IU/ml IL-2 and approximately 10 ug/ml peptides. CDR3 length: 14 amino acids. The V gene end was trimmed by 6 bases and the J gene end by 4 bases; junction bases not matched to a gene: 10. Germline lookup yields CDR1 SQVTM and CDR2 ANQGSEA.

This sample is drawn from a study of vaccination effects on CD4 cells after COVID-19. Study-wide context: The post-vaccine samples were taken, at the median, 72 days after the second dose.

The sequence was obtained from a human donor who received a COVID-19 vaccine. The rearrangement uses TRBV29-1 and TRBJ2-7, with 9 nucleotides matching TRBD2. Sequences were derived from CD4+ T cells from PBMCs cultured with SARS-CoV-2 spike peptides, sampled after COVID-19 vaccination. CDR3 sequence reads: CSVIVGLASYEQYF. The CDR3 region has the DNA TGCAGCGTCATAGTCGGACTAGCGAGTTACGAGCAGTACTTC.